Described below is a single T cell receptor beta chain sequence and its context. This sample was included in a study of cytomegalovirus exposure and HLA in healthy donors. The V and J ends lost 4 bases and 5 bases respectively, with 15 bases between them. CDR1 is MGHRA, CDR2 YSYEKL, per germline. CDR3 size: 14 residues. The PCR was carried out with 60 Vbeta primers and 13 Jbeta primers. The assay was immunoSEQ multiplex PCR, and TCRdb's table has in-frame clones only and misses some. The sample's table shows approximately 110,000 clones. Sequenced sample: PBMCs. This TCR derives from a man aged 25-45 years in good health and CMV-seronegative. J is TRBJ2-7 and V is TRBV4-1, with D perhaps TRBD2 (6 bases). This chain's CDR3 is CASSLLASADEQYF. The DNA of the CDR3 is TGCGCCAGCAGCCTCCTAGCTAGCGCAGACGAGCAGTACTTC.